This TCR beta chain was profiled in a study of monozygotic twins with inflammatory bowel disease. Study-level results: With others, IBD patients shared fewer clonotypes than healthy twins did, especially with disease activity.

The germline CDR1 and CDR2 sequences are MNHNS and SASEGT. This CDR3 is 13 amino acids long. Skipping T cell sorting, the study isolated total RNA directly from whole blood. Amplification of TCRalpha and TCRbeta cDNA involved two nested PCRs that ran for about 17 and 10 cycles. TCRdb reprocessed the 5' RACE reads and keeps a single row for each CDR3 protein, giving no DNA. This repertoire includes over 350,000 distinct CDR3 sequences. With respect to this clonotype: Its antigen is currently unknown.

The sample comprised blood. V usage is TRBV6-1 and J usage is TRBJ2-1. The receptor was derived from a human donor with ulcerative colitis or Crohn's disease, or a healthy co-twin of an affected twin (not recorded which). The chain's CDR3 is CASILDSYNEQFF.